Here is one TCR beta chain with its context. This CDR3 is 17 amino acids long. Germline CDR1 and CDR2: SGHVS and FNYEAQ. The junction had 10 bases not matched to a gene; V was cut back by 4 bases and J by 3 bases. The data belong to a study of T cell changes during pregnancy in multiple sclerosis. Measured with immunoSEQ multiplex PCR; TCRdb has only the in-frame clones, and not every one. The sample has approximately 88,000 clones, roughly 96% seen once. V gene TRBV7-6 combines with J gene TRBJ2-1; 9 bases fit TRBD2. This sample comprised peripheral blood, obtained in the second trimester of pregnancy. The receptor was isolated from a female donor with multiple sclerosis, enrolled in a pregnancy study. The CDR3 DNA follows: TGTGCCAGCAGCTCCCGTGTTAGCGGGAGAGTCTACAATGAGCAGTTCTTC. Residues: CASSSRVSGRVYNEQFF.